The clone carrying this TCR beta chain was detected a few times. The data were taken from a study of T cells after yellow fever vaccination. The CDR3 has 14 amino acids. Germline CDR1 SGHKS, CDR2 YYEKEE (reference sequence). The V gene end was trimmed by 5 bases and the J gene end by 2 bases; junction bases not matched to a gene: 7. One entry per CDR3 protein results from TCRdb running MiXCR on the 5' RACE reads. The top ten clones hold over 25% of a sample with about 75,000 distinct CDR3 sequences, around 7.9% of them seen once. The chain is built from TRBV5-5 and TRBJ2-7, with 7 bases matching TRBD1. Sequences were derived from CD8+ T cells sorted from PBMCs, sampled 10 days after the first yellow fever vaccination. The sequence derives from a young man who received the YFV17D yellow fever vaccine. The CDR3 protein is CASSRLDRTYEQYF. The CDR3, as DNA: TGTGCCAGCAGTCGATTGGACAGGACCTACGAGCAGTACTTC.